The next 8 T cell receptor beta chains were all read from a single sample in a study of shared clonotypes between healthy human individuals. CD45RO-negative, CCR7-positively selected cells formed the naive CD8 fraction, excluding terminally differentiated effector memory CD45RA+ cells. Profiling relied on immunoSEQ multiplex PCR, and the TCRdb table lists in-frame clones only, not all of them. The data contain some 2 million clones, roughly 94% of them seen just once; the ten biggest clones take up more than 0.95%. Sequencing was done on a sample of naive CD8+ T cells sorted from blood. These receptors came from a man between 18 and 35 years old in good health.

This sequence joins TRBV7-2 and TRBJ1-1; tentatively, D is TRBD1 (6 bases). There are 17 residues in the CDR3. Germline CDR1 reads SGHTA; CDR2 reads FQGNSA. V lost 0 bases and J 1 base, leaving 15 bases between the germline ends. CDR3 DNA: TGTGCCAGCAGCTTAGCGCGTGGGCAGGGGACGAACACTGAAGCTTTCTTT. It specifies CASSLARGQGTNTEAFF.

CDR3 protein: CASSLTSGGREQFF. As DNA, the CDR3 is TGTGCCAGCAGCTTAACTAGCGGGGGTCGTGAGCAGTTCTTC. The rearrangement uses TRBV13 and TRBJ2-1; TRBD2 matches 11 bases. Germline CDR1 is PRHDT and CDR2 is FYEKMQ (reference sequence). Losses at the gene ends were 2 bases for V and 9 bases for J; bases not matched to a gene: 3. This CDR3 comprises 14 residues.

The CDR3 DNA reads as TGTGCCAGCAGTGACGTACCCCTCCACTTT. Amino acid sequence: CASSDVPLHF. The gene calls are TRBV6-1 and TRBJ1-6; D unclear. Trimming left V 3 bases short and J 12 bases short, with 3 bases between. The V gene's germline CDR1 is MNHNS and CDR2 SASEGT. The CDR3 runs to 10 residues.

The chain employs TRBV5-6 and TRBJ2-7; 7 nucleotides align to TRBD2. Germline V gives CDR1 SGHDT, CDR2 YYEEEE. V lost 4 bases to trimming and J lost 5 bases; unmatched junction nucleotides: 9. The length of the CDR3 is 14 residues. The CDR3 bases are TGTGCCAGCAGCCAATCCGGGAGGCAGGACGAGCAGTACTTC. This encodes CASSQSGRQDEQYF.

J is TRBJ1-3 and V is TRBV4-1; 7 positions agree with TRBD1. From germline, CDR1 is MGHRA and CDR2 YSYEKL. V gave up 1 base and J gave up 4 bases; unmatched junction bases: 4. The CDR3 is 15 residues long. The CDR3 region has the DNA TGCGCCAGCAGCCAAGTCGACAGGGTCGGAAACACCATATATTTT. The encoded protein is CASSQVDRVGNTIYF.

This clone showed up just a few times. The chain uses TRBV10-3 and TRBJ2-7; 7 bases map to TRBD1. The CDR3 consists of 13 residues. Germline V gives CDR1 ENHRY, CDR2 SYGVKD. The junction had 7 bases not matched to a gene; V was cut back by 7 bases and J by 4 bases. The chain's CDR3 is CAIMRTGAYEQYF. In DNA, the CDR3 is TGTGCCATCATGAGGACAGGAGCTTACGAGCAGTACTTC.

This chain uses TRBV27 with TRBJ2-7; 10 bases are shared with TRBD2. Losses at the gene ends were 8 bases for V and 6 bases for J; bases not matched to a gene: 16. Germline values: CDR1 MNHEY, CDR2 SMNVEV (reference sequence). The CDR3 extends over 16 amino acids. Here the CDR3 reads CASAVAGGSLSREQYF. CDR3 DNA: TGTGCCAGCGCGGTAGCGGGAGGATCCCTTTCACGCGAGCAGTACTTC.

The chain employs TRBV5-1 and TRBJ1-5; no firm D call. There are 14 residues in the CDR3. The germline V gene has CDR1 SGHRS and CDR2 YFSETQ. With 0 bases removed from V and 5 bases from J, the gap between germline ends came to 9 bases. In DNA form, the CDR3 reads TGCGCCAGCAGCTTGGTATCCGGGGATCAGCCCCAGCATTTT. Translating gives CASSLVSGDQPQHF.